A single sample gave rise to the 8 T cell receptor beta chains below, sequenced in a study of metastatic and nonmetastatic thyroid tumors. TCRdb reanalyzed the PCR reads via MiXCR. The table shows 45,000 to 65,000 clones, with roughly 22% occurring only once. Each patient came to thyroid surgery without any prior treatment (of any kind). The specimen sequenced was blood. These TCRs come from a female donor with papillary thyroid cancer or a benign thyroid nodule (not recorded which). Some clones in this sample may be carry-over from other donors' samples.

This clone was recorded many times. The chain couples TRBV19 to TRBJ1-2, with 10 nucleotides matching TRBD1. In germline, CDR1 is LNHDA, CDR2 SQIVND (reference sequence). Trimming at V came to 9 bases and at J to 4 bases, leaving 20 bases not matched to a gene. This CDR3 is built from 18 residues. CDR3 loop: CASRNPRTGGQLGYGYTF. CDR3 in DNA: TGTGCCAGCCGAAACCCCCGGACAGGGGGTCAGTTGGGCTATGGCTACACCTTC.

This rearrangement joins TRBV3-1 to TRBJ1-5; D gene unclear. With 8 bases removed from V and 3 bases from J, the gap between germline ends came to 8 bases. Germline V lookup: CDR1 LGHDT, CDR2 YNNKEL (reference sequence). This CDR3 comprises 12 residues. CDR3 sequence (DNA): TGTGCCAGCGTCGAAGTCAATCAGCCCCAGCATTTT. It is translated as CASVEVNQPQHF.

This clone has a single count. At one of its ends the junction is not consistent with the germline gene, which may arise from a read error. The rearrangement links TRBV27 to TRBJ2-1, with TRBD2 matching 12 bases. CDR1 and CDR2 (germline): MNHEY, SMNVEV (reference sequence). The CDR3 has 15 amino acids. The chain's CDR3 is CDSGGLAGPMYEQFF. The CDR3 coding sequence is TGTGACAGCGGGGGACTAGCGGGTCCTATGTATGAGCAGTTCTTC.

This clone was seen repeatedly, ten times or more. This chain connects TRBV2 to TRBJ2-1, with 10 bases matching TRBD2. J gave up 4 bases and V 6 bases, and 3 bases lay outside the gene matches. Looked up from germline, CDR1 is SNHLY and CDR2 is FYNNEI. This CDR3 comprises 14 residues. DNA for the CDR3: TGTGCCAGCAGGCGACTAGCGGGTTACAATGAGCAGTTCTTC. Residues: CASRRLAGYNEQFF.

The chain couples TRBV6-1 to TRBJ2-7, with TRBD1 matching over 8 bases. Germline assignment: CDR1 MNHNS and CDR2 SASEGT. The length of the CDR3 is 15 residues. Trimming cost V 7 bases and J 10 bases; bases outside gene matches: 18. The CDR3 region is CASTKPGQGFRDQYF. DNA for the CDR3: TGTGCCAGCACCAAACCTGGACAGGGTTTTCGAGATCAGTACTTC.

This clone occurred many times. This may be a read error: a much more frequent sequence differs by one nucleotide. The chain employs TRBV2 and TRBJ2-7; D perhaps matches TRBD2 (5 bases). The CDR3 covers 13 residues. CDR1 and CDR2 (germline): SNHLY, FYNNEI. CDR3 residues: CASKLDKPYGQYF. The CDR3 DNA sequence: TGTGCCAGCAAACTAGATAAACCCTACGGGCAGTACTTC.

The V call is TRBV27, the J call TRBJ1-1; 8 positions match TRBD1. CDR3 length: 13 residues. The germline CDR1 and CDR2 sequences are MNHEY and SMNVEV (reference sequence). V lost 10 bases and J lost 4; bases outside the gene matches: 8. The CDR3 DNA reads as TGTGCCATCGGTGACAGGGGTGCCACTGAAGCTTTCTTT. This encodes CAIGDRGATEAFF.

The chain combines TRBV6-5 with TRBJ1-2; weak D call: TRBD1 (5 bases). Germline CDR1 reads MNHEY; CDR2 reads SVGAGI. There are 15 residues in the CDR3. Trimming removed 2 bases at V and 2 bases at J, with 12 bases between. This CDR3 reads CASSYTAGTNYGYTF. CDR3 in DNA: TGTGCCAGCAGTTACACGGCGGGGACCAACTATGGCTACACCTTC.